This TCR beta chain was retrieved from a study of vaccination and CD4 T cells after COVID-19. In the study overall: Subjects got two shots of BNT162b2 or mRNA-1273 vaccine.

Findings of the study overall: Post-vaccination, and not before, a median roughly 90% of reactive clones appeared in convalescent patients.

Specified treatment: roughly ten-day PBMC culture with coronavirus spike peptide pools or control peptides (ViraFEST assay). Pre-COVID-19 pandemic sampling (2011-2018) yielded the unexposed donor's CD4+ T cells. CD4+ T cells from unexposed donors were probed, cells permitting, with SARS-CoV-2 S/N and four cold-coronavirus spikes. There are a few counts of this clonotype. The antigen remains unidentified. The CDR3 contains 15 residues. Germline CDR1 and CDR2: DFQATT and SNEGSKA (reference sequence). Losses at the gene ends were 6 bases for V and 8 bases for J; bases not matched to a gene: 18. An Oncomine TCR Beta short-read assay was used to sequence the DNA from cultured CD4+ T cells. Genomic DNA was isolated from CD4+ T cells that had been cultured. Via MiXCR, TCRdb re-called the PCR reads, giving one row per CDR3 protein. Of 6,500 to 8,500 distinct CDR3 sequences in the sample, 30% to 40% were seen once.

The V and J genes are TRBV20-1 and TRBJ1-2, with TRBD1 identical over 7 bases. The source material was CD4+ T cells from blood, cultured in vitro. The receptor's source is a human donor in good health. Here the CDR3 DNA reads TGCAGTGCGAGCGTTGAGGGGGCCCCGATCTGGGGCTACACCTTC. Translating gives CSASVEGAPIWGYTF.